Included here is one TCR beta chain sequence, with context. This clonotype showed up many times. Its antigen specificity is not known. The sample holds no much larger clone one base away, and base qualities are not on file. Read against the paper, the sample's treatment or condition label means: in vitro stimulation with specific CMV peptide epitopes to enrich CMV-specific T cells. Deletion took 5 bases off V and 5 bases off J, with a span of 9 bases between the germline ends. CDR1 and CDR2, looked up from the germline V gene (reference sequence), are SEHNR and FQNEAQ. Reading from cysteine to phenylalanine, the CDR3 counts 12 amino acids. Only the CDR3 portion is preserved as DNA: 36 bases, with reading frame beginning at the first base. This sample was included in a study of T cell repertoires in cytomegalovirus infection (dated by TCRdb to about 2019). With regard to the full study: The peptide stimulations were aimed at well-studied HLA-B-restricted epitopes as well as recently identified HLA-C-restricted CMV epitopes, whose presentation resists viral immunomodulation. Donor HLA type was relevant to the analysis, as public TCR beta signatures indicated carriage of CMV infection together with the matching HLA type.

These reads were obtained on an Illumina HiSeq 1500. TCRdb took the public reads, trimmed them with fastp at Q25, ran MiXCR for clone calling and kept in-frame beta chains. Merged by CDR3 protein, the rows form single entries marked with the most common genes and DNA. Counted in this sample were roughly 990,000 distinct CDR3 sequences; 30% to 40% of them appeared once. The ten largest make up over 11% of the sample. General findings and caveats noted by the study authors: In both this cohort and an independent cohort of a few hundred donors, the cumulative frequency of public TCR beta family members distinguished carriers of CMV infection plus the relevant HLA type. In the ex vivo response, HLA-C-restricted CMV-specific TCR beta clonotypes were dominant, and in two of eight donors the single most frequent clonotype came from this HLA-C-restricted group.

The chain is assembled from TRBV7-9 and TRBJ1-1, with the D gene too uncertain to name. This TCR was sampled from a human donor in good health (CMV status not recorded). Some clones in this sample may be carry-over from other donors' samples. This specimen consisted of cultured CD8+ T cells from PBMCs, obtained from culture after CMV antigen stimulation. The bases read TGTGCCAGCAGCCTCATTGTAACTGAAGCTTTCTTT. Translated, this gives CASSLIVTEAFF.